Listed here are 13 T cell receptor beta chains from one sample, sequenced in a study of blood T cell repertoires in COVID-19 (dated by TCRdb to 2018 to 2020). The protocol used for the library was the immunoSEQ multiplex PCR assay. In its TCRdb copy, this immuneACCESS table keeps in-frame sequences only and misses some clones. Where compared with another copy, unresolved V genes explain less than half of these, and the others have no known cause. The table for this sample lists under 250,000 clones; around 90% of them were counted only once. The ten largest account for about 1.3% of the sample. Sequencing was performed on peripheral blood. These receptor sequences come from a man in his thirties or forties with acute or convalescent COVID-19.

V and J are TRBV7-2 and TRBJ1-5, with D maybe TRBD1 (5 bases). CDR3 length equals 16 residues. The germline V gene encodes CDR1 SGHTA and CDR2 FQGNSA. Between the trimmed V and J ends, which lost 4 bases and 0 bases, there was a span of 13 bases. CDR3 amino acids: CASSSGGAISNQPQHF. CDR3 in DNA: TGTGCCAGCAGCTCGGGAGGGGCGATTAGCAATCAGCCCCAGCATTTT.

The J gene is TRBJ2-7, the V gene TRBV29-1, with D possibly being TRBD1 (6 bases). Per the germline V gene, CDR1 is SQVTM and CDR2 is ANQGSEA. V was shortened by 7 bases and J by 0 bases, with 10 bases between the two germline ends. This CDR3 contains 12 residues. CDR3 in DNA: TGCAGCGCCCGGACAGTCTCCTACGAGCAGTACTTC. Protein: CSARTVSYEQYF.

CDR3 DNA: TGTGCCAGCAGCGCGGACAGGGGGCAGCCCCAGCATTTT. It translates to CASSADRGQPQHF. The chain uses TRBV7-3 and TRBJ1-5; 10 bases line up with TRBD1. V gave up 5 bases and J gave up 7 bases; unmatched junction bases: 2. CDR1 is SGHTA, CDR2 FQGTGA, per germline. This CDR3 contains 13 residues.

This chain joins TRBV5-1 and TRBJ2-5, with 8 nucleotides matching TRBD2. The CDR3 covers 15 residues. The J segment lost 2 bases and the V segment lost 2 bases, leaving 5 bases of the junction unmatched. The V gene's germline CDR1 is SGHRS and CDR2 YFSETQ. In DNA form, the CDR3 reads TGCGCCAGCAGCTTTGAATCGGGGGGGCAAGAGACCCAGTACTTC. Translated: CASSFESGGQETQYF.

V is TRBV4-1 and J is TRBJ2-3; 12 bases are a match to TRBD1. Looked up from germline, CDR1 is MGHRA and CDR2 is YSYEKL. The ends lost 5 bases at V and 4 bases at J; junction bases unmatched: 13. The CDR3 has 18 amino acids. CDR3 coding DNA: TGCGCCAGCAGCGAACGGGACAGGGGGCTAGCTCGGGCAGATACGCAGTATTTT. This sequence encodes CASSERDRGLARADTQYF.

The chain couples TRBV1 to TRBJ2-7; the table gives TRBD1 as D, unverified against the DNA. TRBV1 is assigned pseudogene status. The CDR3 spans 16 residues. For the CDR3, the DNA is TGCACCAGCAGCCAGGCTCAACCGGGACAGGTCTACGAGCAGTACTTC. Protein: CTSSQAQPGQVYEQYF.

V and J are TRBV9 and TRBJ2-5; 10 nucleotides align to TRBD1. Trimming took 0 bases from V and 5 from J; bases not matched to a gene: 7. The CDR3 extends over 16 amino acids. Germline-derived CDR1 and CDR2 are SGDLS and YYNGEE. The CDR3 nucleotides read TGTGCCAGCAGCGTAGAGCCCTGGACAGGGGGGGAGACCCAGTACTTC. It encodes CASSVEPWTGGETQYF.

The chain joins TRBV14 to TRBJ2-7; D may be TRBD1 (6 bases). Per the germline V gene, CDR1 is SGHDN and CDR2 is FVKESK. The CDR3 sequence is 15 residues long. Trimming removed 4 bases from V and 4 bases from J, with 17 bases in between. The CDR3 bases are TGTGCCAGCAGCCGAGGGGGTACAGAACTTTACGAGCAGTACTTC. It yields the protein CASSRGGTELYEQYF.

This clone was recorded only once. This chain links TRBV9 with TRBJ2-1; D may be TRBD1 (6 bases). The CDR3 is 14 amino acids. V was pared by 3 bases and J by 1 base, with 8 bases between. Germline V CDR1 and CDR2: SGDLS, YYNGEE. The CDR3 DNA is TGTGCCAGCAGCGAGGACAGATCCTACAATGAGCAGTTCTTC. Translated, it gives CASSEDRSYNEQFF.

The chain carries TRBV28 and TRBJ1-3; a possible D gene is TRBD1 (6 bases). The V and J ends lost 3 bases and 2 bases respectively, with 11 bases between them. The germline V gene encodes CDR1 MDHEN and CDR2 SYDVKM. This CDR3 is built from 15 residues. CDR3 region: CASSFGGGAGNTIYF. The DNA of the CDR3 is TGTGCCAGCAGTTTTGGGGGGGGCGCTGGAAACACCATATATTTT.

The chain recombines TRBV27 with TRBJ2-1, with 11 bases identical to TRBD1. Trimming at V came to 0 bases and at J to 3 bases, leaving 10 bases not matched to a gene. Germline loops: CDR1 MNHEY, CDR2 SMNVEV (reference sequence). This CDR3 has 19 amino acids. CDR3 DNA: TGTGCCAGCAGTTTATCTGCGACGTTGGGACAGGGGGTCTACAATGAGCAGTTCTTC. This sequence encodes CASSLSATLGQGVYNEQFF.

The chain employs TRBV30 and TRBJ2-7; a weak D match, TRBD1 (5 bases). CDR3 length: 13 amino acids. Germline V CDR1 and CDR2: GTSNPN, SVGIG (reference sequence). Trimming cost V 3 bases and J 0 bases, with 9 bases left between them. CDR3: CAWSGDSSYEQYF. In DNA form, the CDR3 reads TGTGCCTGGAGCGGAGACAGCTCCTACGAGCAGTACTTC.

The CDR3 bases are TGTGCCAGCAGCCTGGGTGGGACAGGGGGCTTTGAGCAGTTCTTC. Amino acid sequence: CASSLGGTGGFEQFF. This rearrangement joins TRBV7-8 to TRBJ2-1, with 12 positions matching TRBD1. The germline gives CDR1 SGHVS, CDR2 FQNEAQ. The CDR3 spans 15 residues. Germline trimming cut 5 bases from V and 9 bases from J; bases unmatched to any gene: 8.